Many counts were recorded for the clone carrying this T cell receptor beta chain. Its specificity is unknown. This entry belongs to a study of neurological immune-mediated disorders. Study observations and caveats: One related-CDR3 cluster, found by phylogenetic grouping, held repertoires of 18 of 34 multiple sclerosis patients and is a possible signature. None of the CDR3 amino acid sequences found in expanded clones was shared across subjects. This suggests that the TCR-beta repertoires were private in all groups.

Every sequencing run returned over 170 million TCR-beta sequences, which were derived from 15-18 subjects. TCRdb re-analysed the 5' RACE reads in MiXCR, keeping a single row per CDR3 protein. The data show 55,000 to 75,000 distinct CDR3 sequences, less than 2.5% seen once. Sequencing was carried out using PBMCs. The sequence was collected from a man aged 50 to 60 with multiple sclerosis.

The CDR3 sequence: CSAKVAGGHALTDTQYF. CDR3 DNA: TGCAGTGCCAAGGTAGCGGGGGGTCATGCTCTCACAGATACGCAGTATTTT. This rearrangement joins TRBV20-1 to TRBJ2-3; 10 bases are a match to TRBD2. V was pared by 6 bases and J by 2 bases, with 14 bases of the junction left unmatched. Germline loops: CDR1 DFQATT, CDR2 SNEGSKA (reference sequence). CDR3 size: 17 residues.